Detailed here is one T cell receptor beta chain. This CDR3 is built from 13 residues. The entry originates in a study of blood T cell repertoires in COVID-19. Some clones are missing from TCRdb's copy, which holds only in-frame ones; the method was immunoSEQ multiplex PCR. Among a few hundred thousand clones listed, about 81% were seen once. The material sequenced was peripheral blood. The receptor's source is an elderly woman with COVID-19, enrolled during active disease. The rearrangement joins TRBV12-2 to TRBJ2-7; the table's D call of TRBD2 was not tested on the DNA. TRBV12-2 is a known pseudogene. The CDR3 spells CASRLILHYEQYF. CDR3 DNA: TGTGCAAGTCGCTTAATACTCCACTACGAGCAGTACTTC.